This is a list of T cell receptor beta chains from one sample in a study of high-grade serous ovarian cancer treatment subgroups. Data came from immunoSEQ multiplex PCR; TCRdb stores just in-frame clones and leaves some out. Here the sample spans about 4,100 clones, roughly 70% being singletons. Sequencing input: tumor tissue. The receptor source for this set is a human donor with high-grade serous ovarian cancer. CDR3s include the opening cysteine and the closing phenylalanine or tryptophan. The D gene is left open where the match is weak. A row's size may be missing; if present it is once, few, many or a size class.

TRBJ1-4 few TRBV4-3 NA CASSQAPVGSEKLFF TGCGCCAGCAGCCAAGCACCCGTGGGCTCTGAAAAACTGTTTTTT
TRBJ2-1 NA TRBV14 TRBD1 CASSQDRGQGNEQFF TGTGCCAGCAGCCAAGATAGGGGACAGGGGAATGAGCAGTTCTTC
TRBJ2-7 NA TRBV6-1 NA CASSELGVPSEQYF TGTGCCAGCAGTGAACTAGGGGTCCCCAGCGAGCAGTACTTC
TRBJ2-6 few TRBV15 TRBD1 CATSSGQGTGANVLTF TGTGCCACCAGCAGTGGACAGGGGACTGGGGCCAACGTCCTGACTTTC
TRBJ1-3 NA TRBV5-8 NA CASSQGGGGLTGNTIYF TGCGCCAGCAGCCAAGGAGGGGGAGGGTTAACTGGAAACACCATATATTTT
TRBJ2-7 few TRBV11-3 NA CASSLARGEQYF TGTGCCAGCAGCTTAGCCCGGGGCGAGCAGTACTTC
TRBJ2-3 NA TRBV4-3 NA CASSQDGWAGGDTQYF TGCGCCAGCAGCCAAGATGGGTGGGCCGGTGGAGATACGCAGTATTTT
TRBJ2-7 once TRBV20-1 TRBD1 CSAPGRDRLLF TGCAGTGCTCCCGGTCGGGACAGGCTTCTCTTC
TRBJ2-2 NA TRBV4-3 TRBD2 CASSQDQRGANTGELFF TGCGCCAGCAGCCAAGATCAGCGGGGGGCGAACACCGGGGAGCTGTTTTTT
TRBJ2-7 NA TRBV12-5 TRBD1 CASGFAQGAAYEQYF TGTGCTAGTGGTTTCGCGCAGGGGGCAGCCTACGAGCAGTACTTC
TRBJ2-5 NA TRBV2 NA CASREQGTGETQYF TGTGCCAGCAGAGAACAGGGTACCGGGGAGACCCAGTACTTC
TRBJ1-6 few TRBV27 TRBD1 CASSPLGGTGLSPLHF TGTGCCAGCAGTCCCCTGGGGGGGACAGGGTTGTCACCCCTCCACTTT
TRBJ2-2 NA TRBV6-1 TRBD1 CASSASGTANTGELFF TGTGCCAGCAGTGCCTCCGGGACAGCAAACACCGGGGAGCTGTTTTTT
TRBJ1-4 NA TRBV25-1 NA CASSEALSSGEKLFF TGTGCCAGCAGTGAAGCTCTATCCAGTGGTGAAAAACTGTTTTTT
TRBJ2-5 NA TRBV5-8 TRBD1 CASSLLTGRETQYF TGTGCCAGCAGCCTTCTGACAGGGCGAGAGACCCAGTACTTC
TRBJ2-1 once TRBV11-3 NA CASSLGVGGYNEQFF TGTGCCAGCAGCTTAGGAGTGGGGGGCTACAATGAGCAGTTCTTC
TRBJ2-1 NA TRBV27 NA CASITSYNEQFF TGTGCCAGCATTACCTCCTACAATGAGCAGTTCTTC
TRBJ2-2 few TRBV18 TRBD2 CASSPTSGEYTGELFF TGTGCCAGCTCACCGACTAGCGGGGAGTACACCGGGGAGCTGTTTTTT
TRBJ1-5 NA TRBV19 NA CASTPRRGNQPQHF TGTGCCAGTACCCCCAGACGGGGGAATCAGCCCCAGCATTTT
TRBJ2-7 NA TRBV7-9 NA CASGDGSYEQYF TGTGCCAGTGGAGACGGCTCCTACGAGCAGTACTTC
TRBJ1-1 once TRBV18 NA CASSPYGGTEAFF TGTGCCAGCTCACCTTATGGAGGGACTGAAGCTTTCTTT
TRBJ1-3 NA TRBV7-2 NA CASSLVHGVSGNTIYF TGTGCCAGCAGCTTGGTGCATGGGGTGTCTGGAAACACCATATATTTT
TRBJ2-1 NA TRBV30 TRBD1 CAWRGDRRSNEQFF TGTGCCTGGAGGGGGGACAGGCGAAGCAATGAGCAGTTCTTC
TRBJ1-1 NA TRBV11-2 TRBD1 CASSSFTGGTEAFF TGTGCCAGCAGCTCCTTTACAGGGGGCACTGAAGCTTTCTTT
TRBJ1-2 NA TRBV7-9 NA CASSRTDGYTF TGTGCCAGCAGCCGTACGGATGGCTACACCTTC
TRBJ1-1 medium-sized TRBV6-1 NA CASSPGASEAFF TGTGCCAGCAGCCCCGGCGCCTCGGAAGCTTTCTTT
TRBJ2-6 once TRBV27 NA CASSPGVAGANVLTF TGTGCCAGCAGCCCAGGGGTTGCTGGGGCCAACGTCCTGACTTTC
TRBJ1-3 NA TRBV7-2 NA CASSLDTYSGNTIYF TGTGCCAGCAGCTTAGACACATACTCTGGAAACACCATATATTTT
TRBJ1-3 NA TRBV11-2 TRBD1 CASSRDRVGNTIYF TGTGCCAGCAGCCGGGACAGGGTTGGAAACACCATATATTTT
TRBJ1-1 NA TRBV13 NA CASSLAGREAFF TGTGCCAGCAGTTTAGCAGGGCGTGAAGCTTTCTTT
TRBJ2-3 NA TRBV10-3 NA CAIGPGRDTDTQYF TGTGCCATCGGACCGGGGCGGGACACAGATACGCAGTATTTT
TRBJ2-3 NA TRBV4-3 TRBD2 CASSQGLNPSTDTQYF TGCGCCAGCAGCCAGGGACTAAACCCAAGCACAGATACGCAGTATTTT
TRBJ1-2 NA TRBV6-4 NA CASSYSSPGGYGYTF TGTGCCAGCAGTTACTCGTCCCCCGGTGGCTATGGCTACACCTTC
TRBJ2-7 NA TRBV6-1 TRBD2 CASSDLAGGLEQYF TGTGCCAGCAGTGATCTAGCGGGGGGGCTCGAGCAGTACTTC
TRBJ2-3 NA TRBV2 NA CASSDPLLEAQYF TGTGCCAGCAGTGATCCACTTTTGGAAGCGCAGTATTTT
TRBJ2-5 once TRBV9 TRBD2 CASSTSGGAETQYF TGTGCCAGCAGTACTAGCGGGGGGGCTGAGACCCAGTACTTC
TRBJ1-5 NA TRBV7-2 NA CASSLVEQHNQPQHF TGTGCCAGCAGCTTAGTAGAACAGCACAATCAGCCCCAGCATTTT
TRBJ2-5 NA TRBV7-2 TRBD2 CASSLVPRLAGEKETQYF TGTGCCAGCAGCTTAGTCCCTCGACTAGCGGGGGAGAAAGAGACCCAGTACTTC
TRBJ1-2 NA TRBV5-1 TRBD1 CASSLTGRGRMSYGYTF TGCGCCAGCAGCTTGACCGGCAGGGGGCGGATGAGCTATGGCTACACCTTC
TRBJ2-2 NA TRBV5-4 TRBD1 CASRRDRGVTGELFF TGTGCCAGCAGACGGGACAGGGGGGTCACCGGGGAGCTGTTTTTT
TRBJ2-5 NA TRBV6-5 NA CASNLRGAETQYF TGTGCCAGTAATCTCAGGGGGGCAGAGACCCAGTACTTC
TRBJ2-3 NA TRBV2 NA CASTEGDQPYTDTQYF TGTGCCAGCACCGAGGGGGACCAGCCGTACACAGATACGCAGTATTTT
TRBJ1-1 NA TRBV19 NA CASTHRSRNTEAFF TGTGCCAGTACCCACAGGTCAAGGAACACTGAAGCTTTCTTT
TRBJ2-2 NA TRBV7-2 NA CASSPGGGRLGELFF TGTGCCAGCAGCCCAGGGGGGGGCAGGTTGGGGGAGCTGTTTTTT
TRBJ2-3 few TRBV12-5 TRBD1 CASGLRQGASTDTQYF TGTGCTAGTGGTCTCAGACAGGGGGCCAGCACAGATACGCAGTATTTT
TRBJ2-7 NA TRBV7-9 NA CASSSGYYEQYF TGTGCCAGCAGCTCGGGGTACTACGAGCAGTACTTC
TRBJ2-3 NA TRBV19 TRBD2 CASSIVRAGADTQYF TGTGCCAGTAGTATAGTGAGAGCGGGGGCAGATACGCAGTATTTT
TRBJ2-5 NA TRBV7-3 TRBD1 CASSSGQGAGETQYF TGTGCCAGCAGCTCGGGACAGGGGGCCGGAGAGACCCAGTACTTC
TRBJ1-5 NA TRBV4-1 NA CASSRSPGSGQPQHF TGCGCCAGCAGCCGCTCCCCAGGGTCTGGTCAGCCCCAGCATTTT
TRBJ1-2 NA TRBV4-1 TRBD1 CASSQLFPGQGVRTF TGCGCCAGCAGCCAATTATTTCCGGGACAGGGGGTGCGGACCTTC
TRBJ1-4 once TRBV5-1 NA CASSVAGTTNEKLFF TGCGCCAGCAGCGTCGCAGGAACAACTAATGAAAAACTGTTTTTT
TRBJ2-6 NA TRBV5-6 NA CASSFLATSGANVLTF TGTGCCAGCAGCTTCTTGGCCACCTCTGGGGCCAACGTCCTGACTTTC
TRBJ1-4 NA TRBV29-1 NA CSVEDGLGRDEKLFF TGCAGCGTTGAAGATGGCCTGGGACGGGATGAAAAACTGTTTTTT
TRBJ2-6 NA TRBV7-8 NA CASSLSDSTGANVLTF TGTGCCAGCAGCTTGTCGGACAGTACCGGGGCCAACGTCCTGACTTTC
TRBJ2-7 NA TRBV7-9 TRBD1 CASRGQYSYEQYF TGTGCCAGCAGGGGACAGTACTCCTACGAGCAGTACTTC
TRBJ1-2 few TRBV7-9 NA CASSLGGQGDYGYTF TGTGCCAGCAGCTTAGGAGGGCAGGGTGACTATGGCTACACCTTC
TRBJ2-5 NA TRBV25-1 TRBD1 CASTQRGQGNQETQYF TGTGCCAGCACCCAGCGGGGACAGGGGAACCAAGAGACCCAGTACTTC
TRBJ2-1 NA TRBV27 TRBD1 CASSLGTGGHNEQFF TGTGCCAGCAGTTTAGGGACAGGGGGGCACAATGAGCAGTTCTTC